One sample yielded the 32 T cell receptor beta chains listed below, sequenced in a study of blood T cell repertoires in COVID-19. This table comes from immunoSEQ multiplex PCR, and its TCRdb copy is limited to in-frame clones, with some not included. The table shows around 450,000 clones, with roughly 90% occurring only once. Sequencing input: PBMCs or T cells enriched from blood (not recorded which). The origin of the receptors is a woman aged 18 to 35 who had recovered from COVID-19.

The CDR3 is CASSFQPGRSPLHF. In DNA, the CDR3 is TGTGCCAGCAGCTTCCAACCTGGCCGTTCACCCCTCCACTTT. This chain uses TRBV5-5 with TRBJ1-6; no clear D. V was trimmed by 2 bases and J by 9 bases, leaving 12 bases between them. The germline CDR1 and CDR2 sequences are SGHKS and YYEKEE (reference sequence). This CDR3 has 14 residues.

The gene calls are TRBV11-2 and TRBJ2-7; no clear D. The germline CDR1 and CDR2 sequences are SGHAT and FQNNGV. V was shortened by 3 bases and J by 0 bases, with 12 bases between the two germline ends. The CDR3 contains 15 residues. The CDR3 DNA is TGTGCCAGCAGCTTGGTGGTGCCGAGCTCCTACGAGCAGTACTTC. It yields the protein CASSLVVPSSYEQYF.

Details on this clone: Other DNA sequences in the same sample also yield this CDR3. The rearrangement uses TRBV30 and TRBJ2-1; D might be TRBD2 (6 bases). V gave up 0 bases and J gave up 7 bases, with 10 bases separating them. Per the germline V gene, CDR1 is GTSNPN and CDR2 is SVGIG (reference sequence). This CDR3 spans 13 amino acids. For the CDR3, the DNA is TGTGCCTGGAGTGTTCTGGAGGGGAATGAGCAGTTCTTC. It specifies CAWSVLEGNEQFF.

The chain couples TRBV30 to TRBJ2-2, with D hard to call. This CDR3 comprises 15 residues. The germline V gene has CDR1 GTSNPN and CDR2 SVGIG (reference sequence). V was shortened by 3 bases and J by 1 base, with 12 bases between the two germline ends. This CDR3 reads CAWRRPGLNTGELFF. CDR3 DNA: TGTGCCTGGAGGAGACCAGGATTGAACACCGGGGAGCTGTTTTTT.

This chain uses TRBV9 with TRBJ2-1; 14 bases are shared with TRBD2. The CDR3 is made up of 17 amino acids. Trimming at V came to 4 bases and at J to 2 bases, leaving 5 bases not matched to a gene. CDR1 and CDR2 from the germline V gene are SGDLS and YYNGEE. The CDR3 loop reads CASSSRLAGGTYNEQFF. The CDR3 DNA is TGTGCCAGCAGCTCCCGACTAGCGGGGGGGACCTACAATGAGCAGTTCTTC.

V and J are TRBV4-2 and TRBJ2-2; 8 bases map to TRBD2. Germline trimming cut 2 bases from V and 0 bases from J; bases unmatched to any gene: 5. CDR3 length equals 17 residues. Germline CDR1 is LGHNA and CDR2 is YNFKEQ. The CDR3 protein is CASSQLTSGANTGELFF. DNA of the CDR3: TGTGCCAGCAGCCAACTTACTAGCGGCGCGAACACCGGGGAGCTGTTTTTT.

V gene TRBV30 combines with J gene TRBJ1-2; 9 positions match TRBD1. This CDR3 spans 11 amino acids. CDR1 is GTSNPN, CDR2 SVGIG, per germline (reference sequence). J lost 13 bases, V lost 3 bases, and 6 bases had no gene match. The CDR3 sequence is CAWRTGGPSTF. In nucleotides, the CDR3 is TGTGCCTGGAGGACAGGGGGTCCCTCCACCTTC.

The CDR3 coding sequence is TGTGCCAGCTCACCAAGGGGTGGCTTACCCGATGAAAAACTGTTTTTT. Residues: CASSPRGGLPDEKLFF. The chain uses TRBV18 and TRBJ1-4, with a possible D match to TRBD1 (5 bases). Trimming took off 2 bases at V and 6 bases at J, with 16 bases between the two ends. The CDR3 is 16 residues long. Germline assignment: CDR1 KGHSH and CDR2 LQKENI.

The CDR3 coding sequence is TGTGCCAGCAGCTCGGGGAAGCTCACTGAAGCTTTCTTT. It translates to CASSSGKLTEAFF. V gene TRBV7-3 combines with J gene TRBJ1-1; D unclear. The CDR3 contains 13 residues. Germline assignment: CDR1 SGHTA and CDR2 FQGTGA. Trimming cost V 4 bases and J 4 bases, with 10 bases left between them.

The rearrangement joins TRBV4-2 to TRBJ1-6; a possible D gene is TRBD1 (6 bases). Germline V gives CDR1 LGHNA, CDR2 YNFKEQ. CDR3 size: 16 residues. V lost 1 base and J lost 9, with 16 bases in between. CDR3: CASSQAAGEFISPLHF. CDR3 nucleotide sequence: TGTGCCAGCAGCCAAGCGGCAGGGGAGTTCATTTCACCCCTCCACTTT.

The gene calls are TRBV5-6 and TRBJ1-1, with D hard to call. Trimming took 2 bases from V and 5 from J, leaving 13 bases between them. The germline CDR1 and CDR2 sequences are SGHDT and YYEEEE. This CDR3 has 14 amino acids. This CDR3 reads CASSFPWLRTEAFF. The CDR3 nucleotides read TGTGCCAGCAGCTTCCCCTGGTTACGGACTGAAGCTTTCTTT.

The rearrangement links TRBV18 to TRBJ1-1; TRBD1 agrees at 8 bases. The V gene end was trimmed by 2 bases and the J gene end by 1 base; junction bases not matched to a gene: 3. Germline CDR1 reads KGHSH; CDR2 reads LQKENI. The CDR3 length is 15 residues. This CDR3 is CASSPTGGGNTEAFF. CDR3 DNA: TGTGCCAGCTCACCAACAGGGGGGGGGAACACTGAAGCTTTCTTT.

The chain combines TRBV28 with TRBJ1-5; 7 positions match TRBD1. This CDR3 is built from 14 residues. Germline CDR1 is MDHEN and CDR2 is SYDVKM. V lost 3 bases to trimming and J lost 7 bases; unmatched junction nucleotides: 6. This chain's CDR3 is CASSLDRSWQPQHF. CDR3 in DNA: TGTGCCAGCAGTTTGGACAGGTCTTGGCAGCCCCAGCATTTT.

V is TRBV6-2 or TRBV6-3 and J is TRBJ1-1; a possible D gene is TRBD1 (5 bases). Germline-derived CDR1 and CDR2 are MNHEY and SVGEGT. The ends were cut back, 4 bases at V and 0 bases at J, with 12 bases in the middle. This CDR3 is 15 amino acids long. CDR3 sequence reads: CASSSTRVMNTEAFF. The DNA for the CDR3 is TGTGCCAGCAGTTCAACCAGGGTGATGAACACTGAAGCTTTCTTT.

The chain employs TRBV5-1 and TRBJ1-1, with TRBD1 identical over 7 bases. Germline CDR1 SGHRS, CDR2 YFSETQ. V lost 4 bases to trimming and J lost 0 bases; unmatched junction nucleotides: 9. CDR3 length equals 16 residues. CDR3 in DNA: TGCGCCAGCAGCCTCCGGGACAGTAGCATGAACACTGAAGCTTTCTTT. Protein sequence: CASSLRDSSMNTEAFF.

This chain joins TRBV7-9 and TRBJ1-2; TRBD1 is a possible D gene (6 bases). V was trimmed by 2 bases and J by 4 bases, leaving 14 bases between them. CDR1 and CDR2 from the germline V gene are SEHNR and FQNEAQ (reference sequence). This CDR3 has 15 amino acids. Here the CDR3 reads CASSLSYGRGYGYTF. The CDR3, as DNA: TGTGCCAGCAGCTTATCATACGGCAGGGGCTATGGCTACACCTTC.

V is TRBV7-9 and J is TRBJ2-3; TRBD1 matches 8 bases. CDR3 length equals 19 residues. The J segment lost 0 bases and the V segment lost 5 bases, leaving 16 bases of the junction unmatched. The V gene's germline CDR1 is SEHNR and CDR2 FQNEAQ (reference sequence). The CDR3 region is CASSPAAGGVLTSTDTQYF. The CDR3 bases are TGTGCCAGCAGCCCAGCGGCAGGGGGCGTACTGACCAGCACAGATACGCAGTATTTT.

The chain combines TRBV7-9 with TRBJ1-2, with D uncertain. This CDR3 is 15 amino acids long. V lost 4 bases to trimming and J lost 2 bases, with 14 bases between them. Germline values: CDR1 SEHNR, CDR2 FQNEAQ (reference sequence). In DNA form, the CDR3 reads TGTGCCAGCAGCTCGGAGAGGGCAGACAACTATGGCTACACCTTC. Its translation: CASSSERADNYGYTF.

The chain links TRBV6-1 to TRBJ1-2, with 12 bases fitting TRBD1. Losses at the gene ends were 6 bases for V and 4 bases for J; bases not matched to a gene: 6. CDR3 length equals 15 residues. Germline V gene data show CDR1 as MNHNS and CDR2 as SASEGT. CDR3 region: CASREPGQGAYGYTF. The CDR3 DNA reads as TGTGCCAGCAGGGAACCGGGACAGGGGGCCTATGGCTACACCTTC.

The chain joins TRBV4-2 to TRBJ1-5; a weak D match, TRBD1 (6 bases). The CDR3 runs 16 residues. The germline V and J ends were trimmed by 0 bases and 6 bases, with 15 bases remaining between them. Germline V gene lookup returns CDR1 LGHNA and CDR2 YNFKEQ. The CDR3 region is CASSQDRSSGVQPQHF. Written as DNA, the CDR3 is TGTGCCAGCAGCCAAGATCGATCTTCAGGGGTTCAGCCCCAGCATTTT.

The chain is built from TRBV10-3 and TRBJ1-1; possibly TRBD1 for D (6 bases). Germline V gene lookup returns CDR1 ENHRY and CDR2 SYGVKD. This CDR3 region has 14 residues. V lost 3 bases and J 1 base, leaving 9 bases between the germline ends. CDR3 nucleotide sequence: TGTGCCATCAGTGATCAGGGGTGGAACACTGAAGCTTTCTTT. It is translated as CAISDQGWNTEAFF.

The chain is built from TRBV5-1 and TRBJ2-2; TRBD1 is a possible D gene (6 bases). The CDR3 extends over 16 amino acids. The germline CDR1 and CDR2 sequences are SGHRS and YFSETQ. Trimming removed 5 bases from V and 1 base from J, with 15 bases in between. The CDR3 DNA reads TGCGCCAGCAGTGCAGGACAGTTTTTGAACACCGGGGAGCTGTTTTTT. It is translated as CASSAGQFLNTGELFF. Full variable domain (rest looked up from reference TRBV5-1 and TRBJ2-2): KAGVTQTPRYLIKTRGQQVTLSCSPISGHRSVSWYQQTPGQGLQFLFEYFSETQRNKGNFPGRFSGRQFSNSRSEMNVSTLELGDSALYLCASSAGQFLNTGELFFGEGSRLTVL.

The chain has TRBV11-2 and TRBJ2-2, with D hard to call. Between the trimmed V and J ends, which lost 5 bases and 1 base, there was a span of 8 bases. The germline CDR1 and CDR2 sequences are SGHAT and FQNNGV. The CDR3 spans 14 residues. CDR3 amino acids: CASSRALNTGELFF. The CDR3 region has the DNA TGTGCCAGCAGCCGAGCCTTGAACACCGGGGAGCTGTTTTTT. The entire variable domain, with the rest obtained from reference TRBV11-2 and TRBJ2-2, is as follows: EAGVAQSPRYKIIEKRQSVAFWCNPISGHATLYWYQQILGQGPKLLIQFQNNGVVDDSQLPKDRFSAERLKGVDSTLKIQPAKLEDSAVYLCASSRALNTGELFFGEGSRLTVL.

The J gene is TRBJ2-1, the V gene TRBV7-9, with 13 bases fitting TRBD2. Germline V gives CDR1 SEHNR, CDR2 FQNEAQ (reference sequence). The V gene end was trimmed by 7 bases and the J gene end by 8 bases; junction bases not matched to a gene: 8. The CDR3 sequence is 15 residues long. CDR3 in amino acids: CASTVRTSGGDEQFF. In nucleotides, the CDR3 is TGTGCCAGCACCGTACGGACTAGCGGGGGCGATGAGCAGTTCTTC. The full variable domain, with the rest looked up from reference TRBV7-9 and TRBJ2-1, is DTGVSQNPRHKITKRGQNVTFRCDPISEHNRLYWYRQTLGQGPEFLTYFQNEAQLEKSRLLSDRFSAERPKGSFSTLEIQRTEQGDSAMYLCASTVRTSGGDEQFFGPGTRLTVL.

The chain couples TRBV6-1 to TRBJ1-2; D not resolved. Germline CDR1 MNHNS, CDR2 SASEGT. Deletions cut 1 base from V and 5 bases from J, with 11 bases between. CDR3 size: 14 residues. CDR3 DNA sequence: TGTGCCAGCAGTGAAGATCCCGGGGATTATGGCTACACCTTC. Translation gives CASSEDPGDYGYTF.

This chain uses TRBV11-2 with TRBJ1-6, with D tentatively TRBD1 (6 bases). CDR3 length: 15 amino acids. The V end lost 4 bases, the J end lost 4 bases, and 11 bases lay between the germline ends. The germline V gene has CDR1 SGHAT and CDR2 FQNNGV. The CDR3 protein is CASSSPDRYNSPLHF. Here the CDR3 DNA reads TGTGCCAGCAGCTCCCCCGACAGGTATAATTCACCCCTCCACTTT.

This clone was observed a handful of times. The CDR3 region has the DNA TGTGCCAGCAGGAAGACAGGGGACTATGGCTACACCTTC. Translation gives CASRKTGDYGYTF. The chain has TRBV3-1 (or the pseudogene TRBV3-2) and TRBJ1-2; TRBD1 agrees at 8 bases. The CDR3 runs to 13 residues. CDR1 is LGHDT, CDR2 YNNKEL, per germline (reference sequence). V was clipped by 6 bases and J by 3 bases; unmatched bases: 3.

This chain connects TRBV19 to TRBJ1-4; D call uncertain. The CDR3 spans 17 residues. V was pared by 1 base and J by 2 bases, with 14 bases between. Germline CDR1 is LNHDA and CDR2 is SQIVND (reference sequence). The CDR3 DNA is TGTGCCAGTAGTATAGCACACTACAAGACCACTAATGAAAAACTGTTTTTT. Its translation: CASSIAHYKTTNEKLFF.

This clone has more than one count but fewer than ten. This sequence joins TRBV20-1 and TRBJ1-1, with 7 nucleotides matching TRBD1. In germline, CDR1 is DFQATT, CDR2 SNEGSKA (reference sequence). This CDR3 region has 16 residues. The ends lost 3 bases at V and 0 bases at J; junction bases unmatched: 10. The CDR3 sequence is CSASYQGGLLNTEAFF. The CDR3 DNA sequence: TGCAGTGCTAGTTATCAGGGGGGACTTTTGAACACTGAAGCTTTCTTT.

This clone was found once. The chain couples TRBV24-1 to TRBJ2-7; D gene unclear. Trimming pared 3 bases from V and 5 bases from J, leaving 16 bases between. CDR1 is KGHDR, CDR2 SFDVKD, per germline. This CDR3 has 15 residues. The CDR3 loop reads CATSDQPGPPNEQYF. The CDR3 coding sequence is TGTGCCACCAGTGATCAACCCGGTCCCCCCAACGAGCAGTACTTC.

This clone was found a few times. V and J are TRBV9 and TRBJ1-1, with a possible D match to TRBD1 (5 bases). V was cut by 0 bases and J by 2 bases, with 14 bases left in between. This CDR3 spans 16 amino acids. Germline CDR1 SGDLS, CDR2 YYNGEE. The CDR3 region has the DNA TGTGCCAGCAGCGTAGAGATGGGGGGAGTCAACACTGAAGCTTTCTTT. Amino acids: CASSVEMGGVNTEAFF.

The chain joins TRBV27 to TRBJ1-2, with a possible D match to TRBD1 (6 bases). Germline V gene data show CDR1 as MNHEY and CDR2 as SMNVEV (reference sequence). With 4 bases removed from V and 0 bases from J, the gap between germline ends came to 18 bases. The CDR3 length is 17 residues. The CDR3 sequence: CASSSYTTGLTNYGYTF. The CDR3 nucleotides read TGTGCCAGCAGTTCCTATACTACAGGGCTTACTAACTATGGCTACACCTTC.